This is a list of T cell receptor beta chains from one sample in a study of T cells in Graves' hyperthyroidism and ophthalmopathy. TCRdb passed the multiplex PCR reads through MiXCR, listing each CDR3 protein once. The sample has around 500,000 distinct CDR3 sequences; less than 25% are singletons. Sequenced material: blood. The receptors here all came from a woman in her 70s with Graves' ophthalmopathy. CDR3s leave out the opening cysteine and the closing phenylalanine or tryptophan. Fields, in order: clone size, J gene, V gene, D gene, CDR3 protein. A D gene is named only where the DNA matches it firmly. Rows may omit the clone size; those that give it use once, few, many or a size class.

>few|TRBJ1-2|TRBV19|TRBD1
ASNPTGGDYGYT
>many|TRBJ2-3|TRBV2|-
ASSEDLGYTDTQY
>many|TRBJ1-1|TRBV3-1|-
ASSHTGRSNTEAF
>few|TRBJ1-2|TRBV6-1|-
ASRPGLSSGYT
>few|TRBJ1-4|TRBV27|TRBD1
ASKPTTGAHNEKLF
>-|TRBJ2-1|TRBV5-4|-
ASSLRGLALVRGYNEQF
>-|TRBJ1-1|TRBV5-6|TRBD1
ASSSTDRGDTEAF
>-|TRBJ1-1|TRBV28|-
AGSLEVSGTEAF
>-|TRBJ2-1|TRBV12-3/TRBV12-4|TRBD2
ASSPQAGVGNEQF
>-|TRBJ2-7|TRBV7-2|-
ASRLDLGPYEQY